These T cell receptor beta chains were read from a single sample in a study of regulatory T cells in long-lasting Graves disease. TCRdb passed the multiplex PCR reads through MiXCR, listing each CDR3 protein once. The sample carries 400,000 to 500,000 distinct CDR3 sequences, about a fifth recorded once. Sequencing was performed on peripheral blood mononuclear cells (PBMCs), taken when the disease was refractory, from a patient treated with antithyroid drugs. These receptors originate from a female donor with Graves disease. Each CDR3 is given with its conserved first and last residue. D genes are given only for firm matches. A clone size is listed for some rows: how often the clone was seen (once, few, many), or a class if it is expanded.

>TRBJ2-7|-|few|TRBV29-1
CSVHRYNEQYF
TGCAGCGTTCACAGGTACAACGAGCAGTACTTC
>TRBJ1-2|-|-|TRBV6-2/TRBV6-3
CASSSGLWGYTF
TGTGCCAGCAGTTCTGGGCTTTGGGGCTACACCTTC
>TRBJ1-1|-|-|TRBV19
CASSKQGPATEAFF
TGTGCCAGTAGTAAACAGGGCCCAGCCACTGAAGCTTTCTTT
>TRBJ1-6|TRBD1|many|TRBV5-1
CASSFQGVSPLHF
TGCGCCAGCAGCTTCCAGGGGGTATCACCCCTCCACTTT
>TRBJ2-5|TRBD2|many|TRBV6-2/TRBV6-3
CASRTSGGYETQYF
TGTGCCAGCAGGACTAGCGGGGGGTATGAGACCCAGTACTTC
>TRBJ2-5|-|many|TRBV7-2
CASSFFGGDSQETQYF
TGTGCCAGCAGCTTCTTTGGCGGGGACTCACAAGAGACCCAGTACTTC
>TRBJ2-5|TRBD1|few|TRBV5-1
CASSLNPQGSGQETQYF
TGCGCCAGCAGCTTGAATCCACAGGGGTCGGGACAAGAGACCCAGTACTTC
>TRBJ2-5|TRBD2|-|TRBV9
CASSVEAGVMETQYF
TGTGCCAGCAGCGTAGAGGCGGGGGTAATGGAGACCCAGTACTTC
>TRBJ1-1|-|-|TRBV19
CASRGPRGTEAFF
TGTGCCAGTAGAGGTCCCCGGGGCACTGAAGCTTTCTTT
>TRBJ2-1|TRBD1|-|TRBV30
CAWTGTAEQFF
TGTGCCTGGACCGGGACAGCTGAGCAGTTCTTC
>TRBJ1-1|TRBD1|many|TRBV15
CATSPRGQGTTEAFF
TGTGCCACCAGCCCCAGGGGACAGGGGACGACTGAAGCTTTCTTT
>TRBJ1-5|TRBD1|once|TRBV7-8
CASRPDRVEGNQPQHF
TGTGCCAGCAGACCCGACAGGGTTGAAGGCAATCAGCCCCAGCATTTT
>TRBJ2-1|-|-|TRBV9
CASQGLSSYNEQFF
TGTGCCAGCCAGGGGCTGAGCTCCTACAATGAGCAGTTCTTC
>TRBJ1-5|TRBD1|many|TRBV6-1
CASQLGQSNQPQHF
TGTGCCAGCCAATTGGGACAGAGCAATCAGCCCCAGCATTTT
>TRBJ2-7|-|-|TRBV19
CASSIGGNGGSEQYF
TGTGCCAGTAGTATAGGAGGCAATGGGGGTTCCGAGCAGTACTTC
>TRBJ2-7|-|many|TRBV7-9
CASSLLSAYEQYF
TGTGCCAGCAGCTTATTGTCCGCCTACGAGCAGTACTTC
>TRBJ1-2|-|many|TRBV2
CASRAPGLHPGGYTF
TGTGCCAGCAGGGCACCGGGACTGCACCCTGGCGGCTACACCTTC
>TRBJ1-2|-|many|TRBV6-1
CASSAQDFYGYTF
TGTGCCAGCAGTGCACAGGATTTCTATGGCTACACCTTC
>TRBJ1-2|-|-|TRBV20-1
CSARRSENYGYTF
TGCAGTGCTAGACGATCAGAGAACTATGGCTACACCTTC
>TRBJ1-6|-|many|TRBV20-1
CSATLNNSPLHF
TGCAGTGCAACACTGAATAATTCACCCCTCCACTTT
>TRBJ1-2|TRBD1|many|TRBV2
CASSRTGERGYGYTF
TGTGCCAGCAGTCGGACAGGGGAACGCGGCTATGGCTACACCTTC
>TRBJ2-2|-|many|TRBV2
CASSEWGINTGELFF
TGTGCCAGCAGTGAGTGGGGAATCAACACCGGGGAGCTGTTTTTT
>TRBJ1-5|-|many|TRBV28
CASNPVPNNQPQHF
TGTGCCAGCAACCCGGTACCCAACAATCAGCCCCAGCATTTT
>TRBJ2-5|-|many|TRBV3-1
CASSQVWETQYF
TGTGCCAGCAGCCAAGTATGGGAGACCCAGTACTTC
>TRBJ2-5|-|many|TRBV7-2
CASSPHPYQETQYF
TGTGCCAGCAGCCCACATCCGTACCAAGAGACCCAGTACTTC
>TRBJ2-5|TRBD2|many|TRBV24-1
CATGTSGVETQYF
TGTGCCACCGGGACTAGCGGGGTGGAGACCCAGTACTTC
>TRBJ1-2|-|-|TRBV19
CASSTVTANYGYTF
TGTGCCAGTAGTACTGTGACCGCGAACTATGGCTACACCTTC
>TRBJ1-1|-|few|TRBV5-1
CASSFRADGGLTEAFF
TGCGCCAGCAGCTTTCGCGCGGACGGGGGATTAACTGAAGCTTTCTTT
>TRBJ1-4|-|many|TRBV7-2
CASSRVSGSTNEKLFF
TGTGCCAGCAGCCGCGTTTCAGGGTCGACTAATGAAAAACTGTTTTTT
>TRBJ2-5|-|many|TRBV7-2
CASSRGGLAEGETQYF
TGTGCCAGCAGCCGAGGGGGACTCGCGGAGGGAGAGACCCAGTACTTC
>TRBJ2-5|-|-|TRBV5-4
CASSLDLKQETQYF
TGTGCCAGCAGCTTGGATCTTAAACAAGAGACCCAGTACTTC
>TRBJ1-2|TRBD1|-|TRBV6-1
CASRQPSGGGYTF
TGTGCCAGCAGGCAACCCTCAGGGGGAGGCTACACCTTC
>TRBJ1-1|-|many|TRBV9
CASSVDPGAEAFF
TGTGCCAGCAGCGTCGACCCAGGGGCTGAAGCTTTCTTT
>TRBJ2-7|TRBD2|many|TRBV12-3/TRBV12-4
CASSLYVWTSGSGEQYF
TGTGCCAGCAGTTTATATGTTTGGACTAGCGGGTCAGGCGAGCAGTACTTC
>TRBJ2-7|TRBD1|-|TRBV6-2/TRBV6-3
CASSPGTAPLLLSYEQYF
TGTGCCAGCAGTCCCGGGACAGCACCTCTTTTACTCTCCTACGAGCAGTACTTC
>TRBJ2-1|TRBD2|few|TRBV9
CASSATSGNEQFF
TGTGCCAGCAGCGCGACTAGCGGGAATGAGCAGTTCTTC
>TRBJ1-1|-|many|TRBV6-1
CASSINLGRRDTEAFF
TGTGCCAGCAGTATAAATCTGGGGAGAAGGGACACTGAAGCTTTCTTT
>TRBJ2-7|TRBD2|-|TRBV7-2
CASRGLAGGGPSSYEQYF
TGTGCCAGCAGAGGACTAGCGGGAGGGGGGCCAAGCTCCTACGAGCAGTACTTC
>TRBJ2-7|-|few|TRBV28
CASSLSYGFSYEQYF
TGTGCCAGCAGTTTATCTTACGGGTTCTCCTACGAGCAGTACTTC
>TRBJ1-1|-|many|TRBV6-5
CASSYSDGGSGTEAFF
TGTGCCAGCAGTTACTCGGATGGGGGGTCGGGAACTGAAGCTTTCTTT
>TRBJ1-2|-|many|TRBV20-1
CSARIATGRGGYTF
TGCAGTGCTAGAATCGCGACAGGTCGAGGAGGCTACACCTTC
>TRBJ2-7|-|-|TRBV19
CASSLRGNDLSYEQYF
TGTGCCAGTAGTTTGCGGGGCAACGACCTCTCCTACGAGCAGTACTTC
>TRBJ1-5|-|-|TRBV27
CASSPQRSNQPQHF
TGTGCCAGCAGTCCCCAAAGGAGCAATCAGCCCCAGCATTTT
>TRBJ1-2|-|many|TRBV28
CASSFQGRSYGYTF
TGTGCCAGCAGTTTCCAGGGTAGGAGCTATGGCTACACCTTC
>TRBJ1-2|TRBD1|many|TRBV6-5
CASSYRTGAYGYTF
TGTGCCAGCAGTTATAGGACAGGGGCCTATGGCTACACCTTC
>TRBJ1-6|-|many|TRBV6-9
CASSFSSAALSSYNSPLHF
TGTGCCAGCAGTTTTTCCTCCGCCGCCTTAAGCTCCTATAATTCACCCCTCCACTTT
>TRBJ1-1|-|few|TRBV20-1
CSAKNPTGNTEAFF
TGCAGTGCCAAGAACCCGACAGGGAACACTGAAGCTTTCTTT
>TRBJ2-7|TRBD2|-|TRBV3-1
CASSQFSGMGYEQYF
TGTGCCAGCAGCCAATTTAGCGGGATGGGCTACGAGCAGTACTTC
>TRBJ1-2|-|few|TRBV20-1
CSASRRGESDGYTF
TGCAGTGCTAGTCGGCGGGGCGAATCTGACGGCTACACCTTC
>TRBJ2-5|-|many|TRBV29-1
CSVHRGTVRETQYF
TGCAGCGTCCACCGGGGGACGGTCAGGGAGACCCAGTACTTC
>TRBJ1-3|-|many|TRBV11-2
CASSLAGGSGNTIYF
TGTGCCAGCAGCTTAGCCGGGGGCTCTGGAAACACCATATATTTT
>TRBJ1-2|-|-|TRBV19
CASSIAGDDYGYTF
TGTGCCAGTAGTATAGCAGGGGACGACTATGGCTACACCTTC
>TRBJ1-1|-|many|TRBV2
CASSRRLTTEAFF
TGTGCCAGCAGCCGGAGACTGACCACTGAAGCTTTCTTT